Listed below are T cell receptor beta chains from one sample, sequenced in a study of shared clonotypes between healthy human individuals. Assay used: immunoSEQ multiplex PCR; TCRdb lists only in-frame clones, some missing. The sample holds 650,000 to 750,000 clones; 55% to 75% are singletons and the top ten take around 2%. Sequenced input: memory CD4+ T cells sorted from blood. All receptors come from a woman aged 25 to 45 in good health. Both conserved end residues are part of each CDR3. The D gene is left open where the match is weak. Only some rows state a clone size, as once, few, many or a class for expanded clones.

size,D,V,J,DNA,CDR3
.,.,TRBV5-8,TRBJ2-4,TGTGCCAGCAGGGGAAGATTAGCCAAAAACATTCAGTACTTC,CASRGRLAKNIQYF
.,.,TRBV6-5,TRBJ2-2,TGTGCCAGCAGTTATAGCGGGACAGTAGGAACCGGGGAGCTGTTTTTT,CASSYSGTVGTGELFF
.,TRBD1,TRBV7-9,TRBJ1-4,TGTGCCAGCAGCTTAGGGACAGGGTATGAAAAACTGTTTTTT,CASSLGTGYEKLFF
.,TRBD1,TRBV27,TRBJ1-3,TGTGCCAGCAGGCTCACTTGGGGACAGGGGGTAAGAAACACCATATATTTT,CASRLTWGQGVRNTIYF
.,.,TRBV4-1,TRBJ1-2,TGCGCCAGCAGCCAAGTGTGGCAGGGTGATGGCTACACCTTC,CASSQVWQGDGYTF
.,TRBD1,TRBV18,TRBJ1-5,TGTGCCAGCTCATGGGACAGCGGCAATCAGCCCCAGCATTTT,CASSWDSGNQPQHF
once,.,TRBV20-1,TRBJ2-2,TGCAGTGCTAGAGATTTCGGGGAGCTGTTTTTT,CSARDFGELFF
.,TRBD2,TRBV7-6,TRBJ2-5,TGTGCCAGCAGCTTAAGCGGGAGGGGGGAGACCCAGTACTTC,CASSLSGRGETQYF
.,.,TRBV2,TRBJ1-5,TGTGCCAGCAGTGAAGACAGTTATCAGCCCCAGCATTTT,CASSEDSYQPQHF
few,.,TRBV6-5,TRBJ1-5,TGTGCCAGCAGTTACGACATCTACCAGCCCCAGCATTTT,CASSYDIYQPQHF
.,.,TRBV28,TRBJ2-7,TGTGCCAGCAGGGGACAACTCTACGAGCAGTACTTC,CASRGQLYEQYF
.,TRBD2,TRBV6-5,TRBJ2-1,TGTGCCAGCTCCCGGACTAGCGGGAGCCGGGAGCAGTTCTTC,CASSRTSGSREQFF
.,TRBD2,TRBV14,TRBJ2-7,TGTGCCAGCAGCCTACCCAGACTAGCGGGAGTGTACGAGCAGTACTTC,CASSLPRLAGVYEQYF
.,TRBD1,TRBV5-6,TRBJ2-7,TGTGCCAGCAGCTTGGGACAGGGGGCATACGAGCAGTACTTC,CASSLGQGAYEQYF
.,.,TRBV9,TRBJ2-5,TGTGCCAGCAGCGTAGGCCGAAACGAAGAGACCCAGTACTTC,CASSVGRNEETQYF
.,.,TRBV5-8,TRBJ2-3,TGTGCCAGCAGCCGTGTTGGGGGCTCAGGTACGCAGTATTTT,CASSRVGGSGTQYF
.,.,TRBV7-9,TRBJ2-7,TGTGCCAGCAGCTTAGTTGGGGTACGCCCGGATGAGCAGTACTTC,CASSLVGVRPDEQYF
.,.,TRBV2,TRBJ1-1,TGTGCCAGCAAGGACCGGAACACGCAAGGGGCTTTCTTT,CASKDRNTQGAFF
few,.,TRBV27,TRBJ2-7,TGTGCCAGCAGTCCAGGTGGGGAGCAGTACTTC,CASSPGGEQYF
.,.,TRBV2,TRBJ2-3,TGTGCCAGCACCCTGGTAAATACGCAGTATTTT,CASTLVNTQYF